The 8 T cell receptor beta chains below all came from one sample that was sequenced in a study of OX40 agonist ivuxolimab in advanced cancers. Sequencing used immunoSEQ multiplex PCR; TCRdb keeps in-frame clones, though not all of them. The repertoire includes about 61,000 clones, 91% of them detected once, and around a sixth sits in the top ten. Sequenced material: CD4+ or CD8+ T cells sorted from blood, taken in a trial of the OX40 agonist ivuxolimab. The receptors stem from an adult with an advanced solid tumor such as melanoma, head and neck, liver or kidney cancer.

The rearrangement links TRBV6-5 to TRBJ2-1; D unresolved. Trimming pared 7 bases from V and 1 base from J, leaving 8 bases between. Germline V CDR1 and CDR2: MNHEY, SVGAGI. This CDR3 has 13 amino acids. In nucleotides, the CDR3 is TGTGCCAGCACCGACGCTTCCTACAATGAGCAGTTCTTC. Protein sequence: CASTDASYNEQFF.

This clone has a count of ten or more. The chain joins TRBV27 to TRBJ2-3, with no clear D. Germline V lookup: CDR1 MNHEY, CDR2 SMNVEV (reference sequence). V was trimmed by 2 bases and J by 6 bases, leaving 15 bases between them. The CDR3 has 15 amino acids. The CDR3 protein is CASSLIPGLQDTQYF. The CDR3 region has the DNA TGTGCCAGCAGTTTAATCCCCGGTCTTCAGGATACGCAGTATTTT.

The chain couples TRBV7-8 to TRBJ1-6; perhaps TRBD1 as D (6 bases). V was pared by 0 bases and J by 0 bases, with 6 bases between. The CDR3 has 16 residues. Germline CDR1 reads SGHVS; CDR2 reads FQNEAQ. In nucleotides, the CDR3 is TGTGCCAGCAGCTTAGCCAGGGGCTCCTATAATTCACCCCTCCACTTT. Translation: CASSLARGSYNSPLHF. Using reference TRBV7-8 and TRBJ1-6 for the parts outside the CDR3, the full variable domain is GAGVSQSPRYKVAKRGQDVALRCDPISGHVSLFWYQQALGQGPEFLTYFQNEAQLDKSGLPSDRFFAERPEGSVSTLKIQRTQQEDSAVYLCASSLARGSYNSPLHFGNGTRLTVT.

The chain joins TRBV19 to TRBJ1-1; no reliable D call. Between the trimmed V and J ends, which lost 8 bases and 1 base, there was a span of 2 bases. Germline CDR1 is LNHDA and CDR2 is SQIVND (reference sequence). The CDR3 covers 10 residues. CDR3 region: CASSNTEAFF. CDR3 sequence (DNA): TGTGCCAGTTCGAACACTGAAGCTTTCTTT.

The gene calls are TRBV29-1 and TRBJ2-2; 7 nucleotides align to TRBD1. V shed 7 bases, J shed 1 base, and the junction held 3 bases outside the gene matches. Germline V lookup: CDR1 SQVTM, CDR2 ANQGSEA. The CDR3 covers 13 residues. DNA of the CDR3: TGCAGCGCTGACAGGGAGAACACCGGGGAGCTGTTTTTT. It is translated as CSADRENTGELFF.

This clone was detected only a few times. The V gene is TRBV6-5, the J gene TRBJ1-1; unclear D gene. The CDR3 sequence is 15 residues long. Germline V gene sequence: CDR1 MNHEY, CDR2 SVGAGI. V was pared by 0 bases and J by 2 bases, with 10 bases between. The CDR3 is CASSYSSQINTEAFF. As DNA, the CDR3 is TGTGCCAGCAGTTACTCGAGTCAGATCAACACTGAAGCTTTCTTT.

This clone was recorded only once. V gene TRBV27 combines with J gene TRBJ2-7; 9 bases match TRBD1. The CDR3 length is 15 residues. CDR1 is MNHEY, CDR2 SMNVEV, per germline (reference sequence). V gave up 8 bases and J gave up 4 bases; unmatched junction bases: 12. As DNA, the CDR3 is TGTGCCAGCCGCTGGGGACAGGGTCCACGTTACGAGCAGTACTTC. Its translation: CASRWGQGPRYEQYF.

J is TRBJ1-6 and V is TRBV4-2; D is unclear. There are 12 residues in the CDR3. V lost 3 bases, J lost 6 bases, and 3 bases lay in between. The V gene's germline CDR1 is LGHNA and CDR2 YNFKEQ. The CDR3: CASSQANSPLHF. The CDR3 DNA reads TGTGCCAGCAGCCAGGCTAATTCACCCCTCCACTTT.